This T cell receptor (beta chain) was captured by sequencing in a study of blood T cell repertoires in COVID-19. This clone occurred many times. TCRdb's table, derived via immunoSEQ multiplex PCR, lists solely in-frame clones and lacks some. The sample shows some 68,000 clones, about four fifths of them seen only once. The CDR3 runs 16 residues. V shed 0 bases and J 9 bases; nucleotides not matched to a gene: 8. CDR1 and CDR2 (germline): SGHRS, YFSETQ. This sequence joins TRBV5-1 and TRBJ1-6; 8 bases align to TRBD1. Sequences were obtained from peripheral blood. The TCR was taken from a man in his sixties or seventies with acute or convalescent COVID-19. The CDR3 loop reads CASSLEGQGMSSPLHF. CDR3 DNA sequence: TGCGCCAGCAGCTTGGAAGGACAGGGTATGAGTTCACCCCTCCACTTT.